This T cell receptor (beta chain) was sequenced for a study of yellow fever vaccine responses in identical twins. Study outcomes and limitations: After vaccination, twins' T cell response reportedly seemed partly convergent, partly personalized.

CDR1 and CDR2 (germline): ENHRY, SYGVKD. V was trimmed by 0 bases and J by 1 base, leaving 6 bases between them. CDR3 length: 14 amino acids. For this clonotype: Its antigen is still unknown.

TCRdb re-called the RT-PCR reads with MiXCR, one entry per CDR3 protein. This sample has about 16,000 distinct CDR3 sequences; roughly 80% occur once, and the top ten carry about 1.8%. The receptor's source is a woman aged 18-30 years who received the yellow fever vaccine. The sample in question was T cells from blood (PBMCs), unsorted or a sorted subset (not recorded which), obtained before or after yellow fever vaccination (not recorded which). The rearrangement uses TRBV10-3 and TRBJ1-1; no clear D. The CDR3 loop reads CAISESHRNTEAFF. The CDR3 coding sequence is TGTGCCATCAGTGAGTCTCACCGGAACACTGAAGCTTTCTTT.